This is a list of T cell receptor beta chains from one sample in a study of OX40 agonist ivuxolimab in advanced cancers. The table came from immunoSEQ multiplex PCR; TCRdb's copy has only in-frame clones and leaves some out. This sample yields about 59,000 clones, of which more than 75% are seen a single time; 0.37% belongs to the top ten. The specimen comprised CD4+ or CD8+ T cells sorted from blood, sampled in a trial of the OX40 agonist ivuxolimab. These receptors were obtained from an adult with an advanced solid tumor such as melanoma, head and neck, liver or kidney cancer. Each CDR3 is given with its conserved first and last residue. The D gene is left open where the match is weak. Only part of the rows carry a size: once, few, many, or a class if the clone is expanded.

CDR3aa: CASTVRQGSSNYGYTF
CDR3nt: TGTGCCAGTACCGTTAGACAGGGGTCCTCTAACTATGGCTACACCTTC
j_gene: TRBJ1-2
d_gene: TRBD1
v_gene: TRBV19
abundance: .

CDR3aa: CASGVRTGRYSGTGELFF
CDR3nt: TGTGCCAGCGGAGTAAGGACCGGGAGATACTCCGGCACCGGGGAGCTGTTTTTT
j_gene: TRBJ2-2
d_gene: .
v_gene: TRBV11-2
abundance: .

CDR3aa: CAWSGRGLGSSYNSPLHF
CDR3nt: TGTGCCTGGAGTGGAAGGGGACTGGGATCCTCTTATAATTCACCCCTCCACTTT
j_gene: TRBJ1-6
d_gene: .
v_gene: TRBV30
abundance: .

CDR3aa: CASSPGQGAIYEQYF
CDR3nt: TGCGCCAGCAGCCCGGGACAGGGGGCGATCTACGAGCAGTACTTC
j_gene: TRBJ2-7
d_gene: TRBD1
v_gene: TRBV4-1
abundance: .

CDR3aa: CASSPDRAEFGYTF
CDR3nt: TGCGCCAGCAGCCCGGACAGGGCCGAGTTTGGCTACACCTTC
j_gene: TRBJ1-2
d_gene: TRBD1
v_gene: TRBV4-1
abundance: .

CDR3aa: CASSQTGQGVFQYF
CDR3nt: TGCGCCAGCAGCCAGACGGGACAGGGGGTCTTTCAGTACTTC
j_gene: TRBJ2-4
d_gene: TRBD1
v_gene: TRBV5-1
abundance: few

CDR3aa: CASSPDTSSPLHF
CDR3nt: TGTGCCAGCAGCCCGGACACCAGTTCACCCCTCCACTTT
j_gene: TRBJ1-6
d_gene: .
v_gene: TRBV5-4
abundance: .

CDR3aa: CASSTSEQVTQYF
CDR3nt: TGTGCCAGCAGCACTAGCGAGCAAGTGACGCAGTATTTT
j_gene: TRBJ2-3
d_gene: TRBD2
v_gene: TRBV2
abundance: .

CDR3aa: CASSPAWGTGELFF
CDR3nt: TGTGCCAGCAGCCCGGCATGGGGCACCGGGGAGCTGTTTTTT
j_gene: TRBJ2-2
d_gene: .
v_gene: TRBV11-2
abundance: .

CDR3aa: CASRDRGQETQYF
CDR3nt: TGTGCCAGTAGGGACAGGGGTCAAGAGACCCAGTACTTC
j_gene: TRBJ2-5
d_gene: TRBD1
v_gene: TRBV19
abundance: .

CDR3aa: CASRGSRLATSYNEQFF
CDR3nt: TGTGCCAGCAGAGGTTCCCGGCTAGCGACCTCCTACAATGAGCAGTTCTTC
j_gene: TRBJ2-1
d_gene: .
v_gene: TRBV28
abundance: .

CDR3aa: CATGQGSLKETQYF
CDR3nt: TGTGCCACAGGACAGGGGTCCCTCAAAGAGACCCAGTACTTC
j_gene: TRBJ2-5
d_gene: TRBD1
v_gene: TRBV7-9
abundance: .

CDR3aa: CASSLRLGGSNEKLFF
CDR3nt: TGTGCCAGCAGCTTGAGGTTGGGGGGATCTAATGAAAAACTGTTTTTT
j_gene: TRBJ1-4
d_gene: .
v_gene: TRBV5-4
abundance: .

CDR3aa: CASSFMVRTTGEQYF
CDR3nt: TGTGCCAGCAGCTTTATGGTTCGGACCACAGGCGAGCAGTACTTC
j_gene: TRBJ2-7
d_gene: .
v_gene: TRBV7-2
abundance: .

CDR3aa: CASSELWDSNYGYTF
CDR3nt: TGTGCCAGCAGCGAGTTATGGGACAGTAACTATGGCTACACCTTC
j_gene: TRBJ1-2
d_gene: TRBD1
v_gene: TRBV5-6
abundance: .

CDR3aa: CASSFRLSGEAFF
CDR3nt: TGCGCCAGCAGCTTCCGGTTGTCGGGTGAAGCTTTCTTT
j_gene: TRBJ1-1
d_gene: .
v_gene: TRBV5-1
abundance: few

CDR3aa: CASSLITVGRIAKNIQYF
CDR3nt: TGTGCCAGCAGCTTAATAACGGTGGGGCGTATAGCCAAAAACATTCAGTACTTC
j_gene: TRBJ2-4
d_gene: .
v_gene: TRBV7-9
abundance: .

CDR3aa: CASSLKVLRNNEQFF
CDR3nt: TGTGCCAGCAGTTTAAAGGTCCTCAGAAATAATGAGCAGTTCTTC
j_gene: TRBJ2-1
d_gene: .
v_gene: TRBV28
abundance: .

CDR3aa: CASSESGRNNEQFF
CDR3nt: TGCGCCAGCAGTGAGTCGGGACGAAACAATGAGCAGTTCTTC
j_gene: TRBJ2-1
d_gene: .
v_gene: TRBV10-2
abundance: .

CDR3aa: CASRRGPRGEQYF
CDR3nt: TGTGCCAGCCGCAGGGGGCCCCGAGGGGAGCAGTACTTC
j_gene: TRBJ2-7
d_gene: TRBD1
v_gene: TRBV6-1
abundance: .